The 5 T cell receptor beta chains below all came from one sample that was sequenced in a study of blood T cell repertoires in COVID-19. The assay was immunoSEQ multiplex PCR, and TCRdb's table has in-frame clones only and misses some. This table holds roughly 250,000 clones, more than 75% found once. The sample taken for sequencing was PBMCs or T cells enriched from blood (not recorded which). The source of these receptors is a middle-aged woman with acute COVID-19.

CDR3 nucleotides: TGTGCCAGCAGCTTGAAGCAGGGCGCGGTGGATGAGCAGTTCTTC. Translating gives CASSLKQGAVDEQFF. The chain combines TRBV5-5 with TRBJ2-1; possibly TRBD1 for D (5 bases). The germline CDR1 and CDR2 sequences are SGHKS and YYEKEE (reference sequence). CDR3 length equals 15 residues. V shed 1 base and J shed 8 bases, with 16 bases lying between them.

This clone has a single count. The chain links TRBV19 to TRBJ2-2, with 7 bases lining up with TRBD2. Germline V gene sequence: CDR1 LNHDA, CDR2 SQIVND (reference sequence). The CDR3 has 16 amino acids. Trimming took 3 bases from V and 1 from J; bases not matched to a gene: 5. The CDR3 protein is CASSIFGGGNTGELFF. The CDR3 nucleotides read TGTGCCAGTAGTATCTTTGGCGGGGGGAACACCGGGGAGCTGTTTTTT.

The rearrangement uses TRBV4-3 and TRBJ2-7; the match to TRBD2 covers 11 bases. Germline V gene data show CDR1 as LGHNA and CDR2 as YSLEER. The ends lost 5 bases at V and 6 bases at J; junction bases unmatched: 6. The CDR3 totals 14 residues. The CDR3 is CASSSTSGSGEQYF. CDR3 DNA sequence: TGCGCCAGCAGCTCAACTAGCGGGAGTGGCGAGCAGTACTTC.

V usage is TRBV12-3 or TRBV12-4 and J usage is TRBJ2-1, with 10 bases that match TRBD2. The CDR3 loop spans 13 amino acids. The V segment lost 8 bases and the J segment 9 bases; nucleotides outside the gene matches: 7. CDR3 sequence reads: CASYTSGGGEQFF. The CDR3 bases are TGTGCCAGCTATACGAGCGGGGGGGGTGAGCAGTTCTTC.

The genes are TRBV28 and TRBJ1-6; weak D call: TRBD1 (5 bases). CDR1 and CDR2 (germline): MDHEN, SYDVKM. The CDR3 loop spans 17 amino acids. Trimming cost V 5 bases and J 2 bases, with 16 bases left between them. Here the CDR3 reads CASSPPPGDPYNSPLHF. The CDR3 region has the DNA TGTGCCAGCAGTCCACCCCCGGGGGACCCCTATAATTCACCCCTCCACTTT. The whole variable domain, remainder taken from reference TRBV28 and TRBJ1-6, is DVKVTQSSRYLVKRTGEKVFLECVQDMDHENMFWYRQDPGLGLRLIYFSYDVKMKEKGDIPEGYSVSREKKERFSLILESASTNQTSMYLCASSPPPGDPYNSPLHFGNGTRLTVT.